Listed here is a single T cell receptor (beta chain). The antigen is undetermined. TCR beta VDJ and CDR3 profiles were obtained from a genomic DNA template. TCRdb ran MiXCR on the reads and lists one entry per CDR3 protein. The sample consists of some 410,000 distinct CDR3 sequences, roughly 64% of them appearing once. The germline V gene encodes CDR1 SGHRS and CDR2 YFSETQ. The ends lost 4 bases at V and 9 bases at J; junction bases unmatched: 7. This CDR3 is built from 14 residues. The data stem from a study of CD8+CD57+ T cells in acquired aplastic anemia. In the study overall: Mean DNA quantity obtained from sorted CD4+ and CD8+ cells was about 3.2 ug. Healthy donor CD4+ samples were sequenced to a depth that averaged around 9.9 million reads.

Study-wide points: With respect to CD8+ Simpson's diversity, patients and controls did not differ significantly. The study identified almost 30 CD8+ CDR3 sequences shared by patients and controls.

The sequencing input was sorted CD4+, CD8+, or CD8+CD57+ T cells (not recorded which) from PBMCs. The sequence came from a human donor in good health, serving as a control. The gene calls are TRBV5-1 and TRBJ1-5; TRBD1 agrees at 10 bases. The CDR3 region is CASSADRGRTPQHF. Here the CDR3 DNA reads TGCGCCAGCAGCGCAGACAGGGGGCGAACGCCCCAGCATTTT.